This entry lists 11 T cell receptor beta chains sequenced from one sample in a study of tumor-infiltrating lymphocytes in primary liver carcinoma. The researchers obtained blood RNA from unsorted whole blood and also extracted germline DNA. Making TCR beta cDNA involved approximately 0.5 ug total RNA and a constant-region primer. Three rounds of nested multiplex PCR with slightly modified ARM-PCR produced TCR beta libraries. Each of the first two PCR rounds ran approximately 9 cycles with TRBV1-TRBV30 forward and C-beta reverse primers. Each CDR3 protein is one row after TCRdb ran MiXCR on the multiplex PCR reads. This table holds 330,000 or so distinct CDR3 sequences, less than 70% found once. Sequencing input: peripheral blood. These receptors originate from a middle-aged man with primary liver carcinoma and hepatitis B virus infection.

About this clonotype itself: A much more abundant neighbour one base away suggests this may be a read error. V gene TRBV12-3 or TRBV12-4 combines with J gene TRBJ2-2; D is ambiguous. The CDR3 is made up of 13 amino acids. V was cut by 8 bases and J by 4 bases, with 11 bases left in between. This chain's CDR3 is CASFQEVTGELFF. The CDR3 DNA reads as TGTGCCAGCTTCCAAGAGGTCACCGGGGAGCTGTTTTTT.

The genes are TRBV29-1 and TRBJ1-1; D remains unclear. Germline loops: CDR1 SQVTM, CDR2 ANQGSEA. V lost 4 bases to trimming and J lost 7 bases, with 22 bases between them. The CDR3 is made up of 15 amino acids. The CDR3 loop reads CSVGTANLMKIEAFF. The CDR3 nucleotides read TGCAGCGTTGGGACGGCCAACCTCATGAAGATTGAAGCTTTCTTT.

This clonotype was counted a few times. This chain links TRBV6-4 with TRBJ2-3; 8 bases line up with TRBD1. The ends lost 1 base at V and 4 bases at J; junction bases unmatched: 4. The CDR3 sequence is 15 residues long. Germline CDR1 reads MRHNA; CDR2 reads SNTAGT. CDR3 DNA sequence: TGTGCCAGCAGTGACTGGCAGGGGGCCCCAGATACGCAGTATTTT. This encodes CASSDWQGAPDTQYF.

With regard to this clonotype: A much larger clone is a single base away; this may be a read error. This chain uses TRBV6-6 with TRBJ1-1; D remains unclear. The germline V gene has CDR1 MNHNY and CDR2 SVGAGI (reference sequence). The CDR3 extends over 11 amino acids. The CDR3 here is CASKTNTEGFF. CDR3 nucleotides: TGTGCCAGCAAGACGAACACTGAAGGTTTCTTT.

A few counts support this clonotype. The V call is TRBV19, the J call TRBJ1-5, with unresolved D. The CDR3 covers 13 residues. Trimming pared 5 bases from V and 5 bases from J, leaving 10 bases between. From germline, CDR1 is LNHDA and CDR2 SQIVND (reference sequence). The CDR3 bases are TGTGCCAGTAGTGGCAGCAGGTATCAGCCCCAGCATTTT. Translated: CASSGSRYQPQHF.

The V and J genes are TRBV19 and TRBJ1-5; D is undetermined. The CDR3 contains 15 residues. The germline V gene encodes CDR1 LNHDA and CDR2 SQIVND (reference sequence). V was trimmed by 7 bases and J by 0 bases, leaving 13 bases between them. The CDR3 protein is CASNPVGNSNQPQHF. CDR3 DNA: TGTGCCAGTAACCCCGTCGGGAATAGCAATCAGCCCCAGCATTTT. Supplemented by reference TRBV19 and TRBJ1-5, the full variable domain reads DGGITQSPKYLFRKEGQNVTLSCEQNLNHDAMYWYRQDPGQGLRLIYYSQIVNDFQKGDIAEGYSVSREKKESFPLTVTSAQKNPTAFYLCASNPVGNSNQPQHFGDGTRLSIL.

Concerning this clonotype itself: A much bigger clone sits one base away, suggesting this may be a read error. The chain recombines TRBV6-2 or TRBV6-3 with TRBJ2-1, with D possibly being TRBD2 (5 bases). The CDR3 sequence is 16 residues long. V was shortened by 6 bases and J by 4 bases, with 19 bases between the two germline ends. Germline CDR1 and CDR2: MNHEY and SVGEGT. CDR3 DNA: TGTGCCAGCAGACTTTCAGCGGTAGGGTGGTACAATGAGCAGTTCTTC. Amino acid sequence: CASRLSAVGWYNEQFF.

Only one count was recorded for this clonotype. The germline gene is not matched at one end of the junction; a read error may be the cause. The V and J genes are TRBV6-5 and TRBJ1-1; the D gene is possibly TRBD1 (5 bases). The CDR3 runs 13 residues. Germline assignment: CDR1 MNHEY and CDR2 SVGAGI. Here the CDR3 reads CASSRIGAPGALF. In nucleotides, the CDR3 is TGTGCCAGCAGTAGGATCGGGGCCCCTGGAGCTCTCTTT.

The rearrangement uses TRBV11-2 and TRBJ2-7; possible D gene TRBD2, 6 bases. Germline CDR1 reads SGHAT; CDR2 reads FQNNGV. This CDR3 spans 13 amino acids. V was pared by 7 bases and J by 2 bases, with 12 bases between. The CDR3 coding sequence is TGTGCCAGCATTGGGGACTTCCCCTACGAGCAGTACTTC. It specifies CASIGDFPYEQYF.

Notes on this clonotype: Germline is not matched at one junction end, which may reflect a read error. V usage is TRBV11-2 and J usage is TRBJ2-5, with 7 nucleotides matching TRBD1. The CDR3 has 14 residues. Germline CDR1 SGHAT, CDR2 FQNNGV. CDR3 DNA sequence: TGTGCCAGGAGCTTATCAGGGGGTCAAGAGACCCAGTACTTC. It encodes CARSLSGGQETQYF.

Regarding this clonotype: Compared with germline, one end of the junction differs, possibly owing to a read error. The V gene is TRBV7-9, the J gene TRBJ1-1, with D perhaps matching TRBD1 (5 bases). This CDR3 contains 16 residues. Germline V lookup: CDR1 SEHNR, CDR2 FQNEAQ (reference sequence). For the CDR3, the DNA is TGCGCCAGCAGCCTAAAATCCGGGGCCGATAACACTGAAGCTTTCTTT. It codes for CASSLKSGADNTEAFF.